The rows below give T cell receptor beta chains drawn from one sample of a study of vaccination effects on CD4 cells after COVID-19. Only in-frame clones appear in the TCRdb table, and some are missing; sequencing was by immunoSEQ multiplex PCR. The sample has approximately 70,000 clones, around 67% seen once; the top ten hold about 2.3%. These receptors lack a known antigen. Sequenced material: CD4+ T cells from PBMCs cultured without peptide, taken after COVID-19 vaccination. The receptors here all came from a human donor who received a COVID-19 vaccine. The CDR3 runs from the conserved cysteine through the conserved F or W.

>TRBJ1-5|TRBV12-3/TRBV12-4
CASSLERGQPQHF
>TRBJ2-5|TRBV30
CAWNGLAGNTQYF
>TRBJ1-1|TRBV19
CASSSGTGGSTEAFF
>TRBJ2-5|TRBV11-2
CASSFQGGGETQYF
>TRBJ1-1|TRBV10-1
CASSESREATEAFF
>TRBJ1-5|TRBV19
CASSISVISNQPQHF
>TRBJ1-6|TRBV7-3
CASSPVGGTNSPLHF
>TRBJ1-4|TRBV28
CASRSPVGQGDSTNEKLFF
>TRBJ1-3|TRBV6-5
CASSPGQRHGNTIYF
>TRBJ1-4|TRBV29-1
CSVASGAGNEKLFF